This T cell receptor (beta chain) was identified in a study of CD8 T cells in Susac syndrome (dated by TCRdb to between 2019 and 2020). About the investigation overall: Among the Susac syndrome patients who were sequenced, clinically active disease was present in six and clinical remission was observed in roughly eight. At blood withdrawal, Susac syndrome patients were therapy-naive, treated with corticosteroids (with IVIg additionally given to some), or treated with IVIg alone. The study used repertoire sequencing to test whether antigen drove CD8+ T cell activation and differentiation in Susac syndrome.

V trim: 4 bases; J trim: 3 bases; unmatched bases: 3. Looking up the germline V gene yields CDR1 SQVTM and CDR2 ANQGSEA. The CDR3, cysteine through phenylalanine, is 13 amino acids long. Only the CDR3 region is kept as DNA, spanning 39 bases read in frame from base 1. Summary of the overall study and its limitations: The CD4+ T cell repertoire of patients with Susac syndrome showed no detectable clonal expansion. The number of individuals in the TCR sequencing and HLA analysis was recognized as being relatively small.

Worth noting for this clonotype: What antigen it recognizes has not been identified. Within one base of it there is no much larger clone, and no base qualities were kept.

RNA was extracted with the RNeasy kit and roughly 0.45 to 1 ug was reverse transcribed using random hexamers. TCR beta CDR3 regions were amplified with the immunoSEQ multiplex PCR assay covering 54 Vbeta and 13 Jbeta segments. PCR amplification bias was corrected using a synthetic template baseline for primer optimization and computational correction. In the source study's methods: Only productive sequences were kept, with reads annotated to V, D and J genes according to IMGT and analyzed in immunoSEQ Analyzer. Clonality was calculated as one minus the Shannon entropy normalized by log2 of the number of productive unique sequences. Public and private clones were assessed among the 100 most prevalent clones of each patient and control. Clones were defined as Susac-specific if absent from the healthy and MS cohorts, from around 1,000 published viral clones and from other ImmuneACCESS disease sequences. TCRdb applied fastp at Q25 and MiXCR to the public reads, then kept only in-frame beta chains. Entries that share a CDR3 protein sequence are merged under the most common genes and DNA. The V and J calls follow TCRdb's processing rather than the paper's. This sample has 170,000 or so distinct CDR3 sequences in its table, and 90% to 97% of those were observed once. The top ten hold about 0.12% of the sample.

High-throughput TCR beta sequencing profiled peripheral blood CD8+ and CD4+ T cells from healthy donors, Susac syndrome patients and multiple sclerosis patients. Susac syndrome patients met recently defined diagnostic criteria for definite or probable disease. Bulk CD8+ and CD4+ T cells were purified magnetically by negative isolation, whereas CD8+ TEMRA cells were enriched by FACS. Blood was collected in EDTA tubes and processed within 24 hours, with PBMCs isolated through density gradient centrifugation. PBMCs intended for TCR sequencing were cryopreserved in liquid nitrogen and thawed later in a water bath at 37 degrees C. Purity of sorted or isolated CD4+, CD8+ and CD8+ TEMRA cells was at least 90%.

The V and J genes are TRBV29-1 and TRBJ2-5; 9 nucleotides in the junction match TRBD2. The TCR sequence derives from a human donor with Susac syndrome. Sequenced: CD4+ T cells from PBMCs. The CDR3 region has the sequence CSVGASGEETQYF. The sequence in DNA is TGCAGCGTTGGGGCTAGCGGGGAAGAGACCCAGTACTTC. With all but the CDR3 taken from the reference TRBV29-1 and TRBJ2-5 genes, the full variable domain is: SAVISQKPSRDICQRGTSLTIQCQVDSQVTMMFWYRQQPGQSLTLIATANQGSEATYESGFVIDKFPISRPNLTFSTLTVSNMSPEDSSIYLCSVGASGEETQYFGPGTRLLVL.